These 2 T cell receptor beta chains were all obtained from the same sample, sequenced in a study of shared clonotypes between healthy human individuals (dated by TCRdb to about 2020). The method was the immunoSEQ multiplex PCR assay. TCRdb obtained this table from immuneACCESS and retained in-frame rearrangements with V and J assigned. These tables miss some clones; where compared with another copy, unresolved V genes account for less than half of the shortfall, and the remainder is unexplained. The sample profile shows some 1.4 million clones; 96% of them were found once. The top ten hold 1.2% of the sample. Input material: naive CD4+ T cells sorted from blood. The sample's cell subset or site, from its label and the paper: CD45RA+ positively selected. These receptor sequences come from a man aged 25-45 years in good health.

About this clone itself: The same CDR3 can be traced to other DNA sequences in this sample. This chain uses TRBV19 with TRBJ1-5, with 7 bases fitting TRBD1. The germline V gene encodes CDR1 LNHDA and CDR2 SQIVND (reference sequence). V gave up 4 bases and J gave up 1 base; unmatched junction bases: 4. The length of the CDR3 is 15 residues. CDR3 sequence reads: CASSTTGSSNQPQHF. DNA for the CDR3: TGTGCCAGTAGTACGACAGGGTCAAGCAATCAGCCCCAGCATTTT.

The chain employs TRBV5-1 and TRBJ2-5, with no clear D. CDR1 and CDR2 from the germline V gene are SGHRS and YFSETQ. Trimming pared 4 bases from V and 5 bases from J, leaving 15 bases between. The CDR3 is 14 amino acids. CDR3 protein: CASSPGPPPETQYF. For the CDR3, the DNA is TGCGCCAGCAGCCCCGGGCCCCCTCCCGAGACCCAGTACTTC.